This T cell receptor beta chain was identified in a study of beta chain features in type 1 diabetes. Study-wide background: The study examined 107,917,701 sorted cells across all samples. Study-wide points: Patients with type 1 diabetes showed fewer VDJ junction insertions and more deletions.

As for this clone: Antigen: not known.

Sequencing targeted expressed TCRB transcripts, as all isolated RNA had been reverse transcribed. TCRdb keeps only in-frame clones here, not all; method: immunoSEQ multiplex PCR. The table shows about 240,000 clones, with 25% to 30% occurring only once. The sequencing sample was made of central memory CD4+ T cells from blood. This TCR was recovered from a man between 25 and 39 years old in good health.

CDR3 bases: TGTGCTAGTGGTTTGGTACATAGCGGAGAAACCTACAATGAGCAGTTCTTC. Amino acids: CASGLVHSGETYNEQFF. V and J are TRBV12-5 and TRBJ2-1; TRBD2 might be the D (6 bases). Germline V gene lookup returns CDR1 LGHNT and CDR2 FRNRAP. This CDR3 has 17 residues. The ends were cut back, 0 bases at V and 2 bases at J, with 14 bases in the middle.